This passage covers 23 T cell receptor beta chains from one sample sequenced in a study of Ad26.COV2.S vaccination and SARS-CoV-2 variants. Noted treatment: about 20 received Ad26.COV2.S at low or high dose, single or two shots; about 5 received placebo; per-sample allocation not given. Sampling occurred on day 63 after the first vaccine or placebo injection. Some clones are missing from TCRdb's copy, which holds only in-frame ones; the method was immunoSEQ multiplex PCR. The sample carries about 350,000 clones, about 85% recorded once. This material consisted of peripheral blood, taken in a trial of Ad26.COV2.S vaccine versus placebo. The receptor set was obtained from a person aged 18-65 years who received the Ad26.COV2.S COVID-19 vaccine or a placebo.

The V and J genes are TRBV27 and TRBJ2-1; D is ambiguous. The CDR3 has 14 amino acids. V was cut by 6 bases and J by 6 bases, with 15 bases left in between. Germline V gene sequence: CDR1 MNHEY, CDR2 SMNVEV (reference sequence). CDR3 bases: TGTGCCAGCAGCCACAATTACCGACTCAATGAGCAGTTCTTC. It translates to CASSHNYRLNEQFF.

The chain uses TRBV6-4 and TRBJ2-1, with no clear D. Germline V CDR1 and CDR2: MRHNA, SNTAGT. This CDR3 comprises 10 residues. Trimming removed 6 bases from V and 6 bases from J, with 3 bases in between. This CDR3 reads CASRVNEQFF. The CDR3 DNA reads as TGTGCCAGCAGGGTCAATGAGCAGTTCTTC.

The chain couples TRBV24-1 to TRBJ2-2; D call uncertain. V lost 3 bases and J lost 1, with 8 bases in between. CDR3 length: 15 amino acids. The germline CDR1 and CDR2 sequences are KGHDR and SFDVKD. CDR3 nucleotide sequence: TGTGCCACCAGTGATAATACAGAGAACACCGGGGAGCTGTTTTTT. This codes for CATSDNTENTGELFF.

As concerns this clone: A much bigger clone sits one base away, suggesting this may be a read error. The rearrangement uses TRBV5-6 and TRBJ1-1, with D tentatively TRBD1 (5 bases). CDR1 and CDR2 (germline): SGHDT, YYEEEE. The germline V and J ends were trimmed by 4 bases and 1 base, with 8 bases remaining between them. This CDR3 is 13 amino acids long. The CDR3 spells CASSPTENTEAFF. Written as DNA, the CDR3 is TGTGCCAGCAGCCCGACAGAGAACACTGAAGCTTTCTTT.

The V call is TRBV7-2, the J call TRBJ2-5, with 10 bases fitting TRBD2. This CDR3 is built from 17 residues. CDR1 and CDR2 (germline): SGHTA, FQGNSA. Trimming took 2 bases from V and 3 from J; bases not matched to a gene: 9. In DNA, the CDR3 is TGTGCCAGCAGCTTAATCAAGTCTAGCGGGAGAAAAGAGACCCAGTACTTC. It specifies CASSLIKSSGRKETQYF. The entire variable domain, with the rest obtained from reference TRBV7-2 and TRBJ2-5, is as follows: GAGVSQSPSNKVTEKGKDVELRCDPISGHTALYWYRQSLGQGLEFLIYFQGNSAPDKSGLPSDRFSAERTGGSVSTLTIQRTQQEDSAVYLCASSLIKSSGRKETQYFGPGTRLLVL.

The chain combines TRBV2 with TRBJ2-7; 8 nucleotides line up with TRBD2. The CDR3 is made up of 15 amino acids. V gave up 5 bases and J gave up 2 bases; unmatched junction bases: 8. The germline V gene has CDR1 SNHLY and CDR2 FYNNEI. The CDR3 DNA reads as TGTGCCAGCAGTATCAACGGGAGGGGCCCCTACGAGCAGTACTTC. As protein: CASSINGRGPYEQYF.

V gene TRBV4-3 combines with J gene TRBJ2-1; possibly TRBD1 for D (6 bases). Trimming took off 4 bases at V and 3 bases at J, with 13 bases between the two ends. Germline values: CDR1 LGHNA, CDR2 YSLEER. The CDR3 totals 15 residues. This chain's CDR3 is CASSPLQGIYNEQFF. CDR3 nucleotides: TGCGCCAGCAGCCCCCTACAGGGAATCTACAATGAGCAGTTCTTC.

CDR3: CASSPPGRAGLANNEQFF. The CDR3 DNA reads TGTGCCAGCTCACCACCGGGGCGTGCTGGACTAGCAAACAATGAGCAGTTCTTC. The chain links TRBV18 to TRBJ2-1; 8 nucleotides agree with TRBD2. Trimming cost V 0 bases and J 5 bases; bases outside gene matches: 12. Looked up from germline, CDR1 is KGHSH and CDR2 is LQKENI. CDR3 size: 18 residues.

This clone was counted once. The chain has TRBV5-1 and TRBJ1-3; no definite D call. Per the germline V gene, CDR1 is SGHRS and CDR2 is YFSETQ. This CDR3 is 15 amino acids long. Trimming removed 0 bases at V and 0 bases at J, with 7 bases between. The CDR3 nucleotides read TGCGCCAGCAGCTTGGACATGAGCTCTGGAAACACCATATATTTT. Its protein is CASSLDMSSGNTIYF.

This clone was observed a handful of times. The rearrangement links TRBV30 to TRBJ2-7, with D unclear. The germline V gene has CDR1 GTSNPN and CDR2 SVGIG (reference sequence). The CDR3 has 14 residues. Deletions cut 5 bases from V and 3 bases from J, with 17 bases between. The CDR3 is CAWGSDTTHYEQYF. The DNA of the CDR3 is TGTGCCTGGGGGTCCGACACCACACACTACGAGCAGTACTTC.

The chain carries TRBV19 and TRBJ2-7, with 7 bases aligning to TRBD1. The CDR3 sequence is 12 residues long. The germline V gene has CDR1 LNHDA and CDR2 SQIVND (reference sequence). V was clipped by 8 bases and J by 4 bases; unmatched bases: 5. In nucleotides, the CDR3 is TGTGCCAGTTCGGGACAGCCTTACGAGCAGTACTTC. It specifies CASSGQPYEQYF.

This clone appeared a single time. The chain carries TRBV14 and TRBJ1-1, with 10 bases fitting TRBD1. Per the germline V gene, CDR1 is SGHDN and CDR2 is FVKESK. After removal of 4 bases from V and 1 base from J, the junction contained 12 bases not matched to a gene. The CDR3 has 18 amino acids. The CDR3 coding sequence is TGTGCCAGCAGCCTCCCGGGACAGGGGATCGGACAGAACACTGAAGCTTTCTTT. It yields the protein CASSLPGQGIGQNTEAFF.

The rearrangement joins TRBV19 to TRBJ2-3; D is unclear. V gave up 8 bases and J gave up 4 bases, with 16 bases separating them. CDR3 length equals 14 residues. CDR1 is LNHDA, CDR2 SQIVND, per germline (reference sequence). The CDR3 coding sequence is TGTGCCAGTTCCTGGCCCGGCGGAGCAGATACGCAGTATTTT. Amino acid sequence: CASSWPGGADTQYF.

This chain uses TRBV30 with TRBJ2-3; TRBD2 agrees at 7 bases. The germline V gene has CDR1 GTSNPN and CDR2 SVGIG (reference sequence). Unmatched junction bases numbered 9, after V lost 5 bases and J lost 4 bases. The CDR3 extends over 14 amino acids. The CDR3 spells CAWGVGGWSDTQYF. CDR3 sequence (DNA): TGTGCCTGGGGGGTGGGAGGGTGGTCAGATACGCAGTATTTT.

This chain links TRBV30 with TRBJ2-5; the D gene is possibly TRBD2 (6 bases). Trimming took 2 bases from V and 4 from J, leaving 11 bases between them. The CDR3 spans 13 residues. CDR1 and CDR2 (germline): GTSNPN, SVGIG (reference sequence). The CDR3 nucleotides are TGTGCCTGGAGTACGGGACTGATAGAGACCCAGTACTTC. It specifies CAWSTGLIETQYF.

The rearrangement links TRBV9 to TRBJ2-1; 11 positions match TRBD2. V trimming: 1 base; J trimming: 1 base; junction bases outside the gene matches: 7. The CDR3 sequence is 18 residues long. CDR1 and CDR2 (germline): SGDLS, YYNGEE. The CDR3 loop reads CASSVNSGGALSYNEQFF. The DNA of the CDR3 is TGTGCCAGCAGCGTAAATAGCGGGGGGGCTTTGTCCTACAATGAGCAGTTCTTC.

The V call is TRBV28, the J call TRBJ1-5; D perhaps matches TRBD1 (5 bases). The CDR3 runs 15 residues. CDR1 and CDR2 (germline): MDHEN, SYDVKM. V gave up 1 base and J gave up 2 bases, with 9 bases separating them. CDR3 sequence reads: CASSLFGGGNQPQHF. The CDR3 region has the DNA TGTGCCAGCAGTTTATTTGGGGGTGGCAATCAGCCCCAGCATTTT.

V gene TRBV9 combines with J gene TRBJ2-1, with 11 positions matching TRBD2. The CDR3 runs to 15 residues. The germline gives CDR1 SGDLS, CDR2 YYNGEE. V shed 0 bases and J 7 bases; nucleotides not matched to a gene: 3. The chain's CDR3 is CASSVVAGGSNEQFF. The CDR3 DNA is TGTGCCAGCAGCGTAGTAGCGGGAGGGAGTAATGAGCAGTTCTTC. The variable domain in full, completed from reference TRBV9 and TRBJ2-1, reads DSGVTQTPKHLITATGQRVTLRCSPRSGDLSVYWYQQSLDQGLQFLIQYYNGEERAKGNILERFSAQQFPDLHSELNLSSLELGDSALYFCASSVVAGGSNEQFFGPGTRLTVL.

This clone was detected once. The rearrangement links TRBV12-1 to TRBJ1-1. TRBV12-1 is a pseudogene segment. CDR3 size: 16 residues. The CDR3 nucleotides are TGTGCCAGCAGCTTTGCGCGGGGCGAGGTCAACACTGAAGCTTTCTTT. Amino acids: CASSFARGEVNTEAFF.

The chain couples TRBV7-2 to TRBJ2-1; 7 nucleotides agree with TRBD2. V trimming: 5 bases; J trimming: 1 base; junction bases outside the gene matches: 2. The CDR3 is 14 residues long. Germline CDR1 SGHTA, CDR2 FQGNSA. The CDR3 sequence: CASSPGGSYNEQFF. CDR3 nucleotides: TGTGCCAGCAGCCCCGGGGGGTCCTACAATGAGCAGTTCTTC.

The V call is TRBV28, the J call TRBJ2-7; D gene uncertain. This CDR3 has 11 residues. Germline loops: CDR1 MDHEN, CDR2 SYDVKM. V gave up 5 bases and J gave up 5 bases, with 7 bases separating them. The CDR3 loop is CASSNPDEQYF. CDR3 bases: TGTGCCAGCAGTAACCCCGACGAGCAGTACTTC.

This chain joins TRBV7-2 and TRBJ2-5; a possible D gene is TRBD2 (5 bases). Germline V gene lookup returns CDR1 SGHTA and CDR2 FQGNSA. The CDR3 loop spans 13 amino acids. V was cut by 4 bases and J by 5 bases, with 11 bases left in between. DNA of the CDR3: TGTGCCAGCAGCTGGACTCCGGGGGAGACCCAGTACTTC. Encoded protein: CASSWTPGETQYF. Full variable domain (remainder filled in from reference TRBV7-2 and TRBJ2-5): GAGVSQSPSNKVTEKGKDVELRCDPISGHTALYWYRQSLGQGLEFLIYFQGNSAPDKSGLPSDRFSAERTGGSVSTLTIQRTQQEDSAVYLCASSWTPGETQYFGPGTRLLVL.

The chain links TRBV18 to TRBJ2-2; D is perhaps TRBD2 (6 bases). The germline V gene encodes CDR1 KGHSH and CDR2 LQKENI. Trimming took 5 bases from V and 0 from J, leaving 13 bases between them. CDR3 length: 16 residues. The DNA of the CDR3 is TGTGCCAGCTCAATCCTAGCGACTACGAACACCGGGGAGCTGTTTTTT. Its protein product is CASSILATTNTGELFF.